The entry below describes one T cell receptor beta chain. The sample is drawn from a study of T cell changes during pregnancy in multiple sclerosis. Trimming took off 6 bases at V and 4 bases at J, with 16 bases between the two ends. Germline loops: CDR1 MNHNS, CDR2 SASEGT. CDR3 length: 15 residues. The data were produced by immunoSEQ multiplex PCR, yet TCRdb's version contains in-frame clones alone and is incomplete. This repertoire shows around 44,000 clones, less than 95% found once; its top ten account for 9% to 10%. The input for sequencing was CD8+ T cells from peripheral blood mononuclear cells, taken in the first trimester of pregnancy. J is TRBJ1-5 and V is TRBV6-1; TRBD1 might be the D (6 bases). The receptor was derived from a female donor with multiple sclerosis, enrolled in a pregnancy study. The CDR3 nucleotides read TGTGCCAGCAGGCGCCAGGGGATAGTGAATCAGCCCCAGCATTTT. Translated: CASRRQGIVNQPQHF.